Shown below are 22 T cell receptor beta chains from a single sample sequenced in a study of blood T cell repertoires in COVID-19. TCRdb keeps only in-frame clones here, not all; method: immunoSEQ multiplex PCR. The table includes roughly 500,000 clones, 70% to 90% detected once. Sequences were obtained from peripheral blood. The receptors stem from a human donor in a cohort sampled during active COVID-19.

The V gene is TRBV27, the J gene TRBJ1-1; 9 nucleotides line up with TRBD1. V shed 4 bases and J 2 bases; nucleotides not matched to a gene: 8. Germline lookup yields CDR1 MNHEY and CDR2 SMNVEV (reference sequence). The CDR3 spans 16 residues. The CDR3: CASSSSGTGINTEAFF. CDR3 nucleotide sequence: TGTGCCAGCAGTTCGTCCGGGACAGGGATAAACACTGAAGCTTTCTTT.

The chain employs TRBV28 and TRBJ2-7; 8 positions agree with TRBD1. Germline assignment: CDR1 MDHEN and CDR2 SYDVKM. There are 14 residues in the CDR3. After removal of 7 bases from V and 3 bases from J, the junction contained 8 bases not matched to a gene. The CDR3 DNA reads TGTGCCAGCAACTCGGGACAGGAGAACTACGAGCAGTACTTC. This sequence encodes CASNSGQENYEQYF. The full variable domain, in which reference TRBV28 and TRBJ2-7 provide the parts outside the CDR3, is DVKVTQSSRYLVKRTGEKVFLECVQDMDHENMFWYRQDPGLGLRLIYFSYDVKMKEKGDIPEGYSVSREKKERFSLILESASTNQTSMYLCASNSGQENYEQYFGPGTRLTVT.

The chain carries TRBV2 and TRBJ1-2; the match to TRBD1 covers 9 bases. From germline, CDR1 is SNHLY and CDR2 FYNNEI. Trimming at V came to 5 bases and at J to 2 bases, leaving 12 bases not matched to a gene. CDR3 length: 17 amino acids. The DNA of the CDR3 is TGTGCCAGCAGTCCCGGGACAGGGTTTCCCATCAACTATGGCTACACCTTC. Protein product: CASSPGTGFPINYGYTF.

J is TRBJ1-1 and V is TRBV19, with TRBD1 matching over 10 bases. Unmatched junction bases numbered 7, after V lost 4 bases and J lost 8 bases. Germline CDR1 and CDR2: LNHDA and SQIVND (reference sequence). This CDR3 is built from 14 residues. The CDR3: CASSNRDRGTEAFF. CDR3 in DNA: TGTGCCAGTAGTAACCGGGACAGGGGAACCGAAGCTTTCTTT.

The chain uses TRBV9 and TRBJ2-1; TRBD2 matches at 8 bases. This CDR3 region has 16 residues. V lost 0 bases, J lost 7 bases, and 9 bases stayed unmatched. The V gene's germline CDR1 is SGDLS and CDR2 YYNGEE. The CDR3 DNA is TGTGCCAGCAGCGTAGACGGGAGGGCCGGTGTAAATGAGCAGTTCTTC. Translating it yields CASSVDGRAGVNEQFF.

The chain couples TRBV30 to TRBJ2-2; 8 bases fit TRBD1. Germline CDR1 GTSNPN, CDR2 SVGIG (reference sequence). The CDR3 is 15 residues long. V lost 3 bases and J lost 5; bases outside the gene matches: 8. This CDR3 is CAWRARTGNTGELFF. In DNA, the CDR3 is TGTGCCTGGAGGGCGAGGACAGGGAATACCGGGGAGCTGTTTTTT.

The chain uses TRBV28 and TRBJ1-6, with D tentatively TRBD1 (5 bases). CDR3 length: 15 residues. The germline gives CDR1 MDHEN, CDR2 SYDVKM. Trimming cost V 5 bases and J 6 bases, with 14 bases left between them. CDR3 loop: CASSLQQGRNSPLHF. CDR3 DNA sequence: TGTGCCAGCAGTCTCCAGCAGGGTCGTAATTCACCCCTCCACTTT.

The genes are TRBV18 and TRBJ1-4, with D perhaps TRBD1 (6 bases). CDR3 length: 16 amino acids. With 6 bases removed from V and 0 bases from J, the gap between germline ends came to 14 bases. The germline V gene has CDR1 KGHSH and CDR2 LQKENI. As DNA, the CDR3 is TGTGCCAGCTCTGCCGGGGGGCGCGCAACTAATGAAAAACTGTTTTTT. This sequence encodes CASSAGGRATNEKLFF. Based on the CDR3 plus reference TRBV18 and TRBJ1-4, the full variable domain is NAGVMQNPRHLVRRRGQEARLRCSPMKGHSHVYWYRQLPEEGLKFMVYLQKENIIDESGMPKERFSAEFPKEGPSILRIQQVVRGDSAAYFCASSAGGRATNEKLFFGSGTQLSVL.

This chain links TRBV27 with TRBJ2-5; unclear D gene. The ends were cut back, 5 bases at V and 4 bases at J, with 14 bases in the middle. Germline loops: CDR1 MNHEY, CDR2 SMNVEV (reference sequence). CDR3 length equals 14 residues. The CDR3 reads CASSPRLDSETQYF. CDR3 coding DNA: TGTGCCAGCAGTCCCCGACTCGACTCAGAGACCCAGTACTTC.

V usage is TRBV28 and J usage is TRBJ1-2; TRBD1 aligns across 9 bases. After removal of 7 bases from V and 8 bases from J, the junction contained 8 bases not matched to a gene. CDR3 length: 13 residues. CDR1 is MDHEN, CDR2 SYDVKM, per germline. The chain's CDR3 is CASTTGDRVGYTF. The CDR3, as DNA: TGTGCCAGCACCACCGGGGACAGGGTGGGCTACACCTTC.

This chain links TRBV27 with TRBJ1-5; 9 bases map to TRBD1. Looked up from germline, CDR1 is MNHEY and CDR2 is SMNVEV (reference sequence). Losses at the gene ends were 3 bases for V and 6 bases for J; bases not matched to a gene: 15. The CDR3 length is 18 residues. The CDR3 nucleotides read TGTGCCAGCAGTTTGCACCCACGGGAGGGACAGGGCGGTCAGCCCCAGCATTTT. Translated, it gives CASSLHPREGQGGQPQHF.

The rearrangement uses TRBV18 and TRBJ2-7; maybe TRBD2 (6 bases). Trimming removed 3 bases from V and 3 bases from J, with 12 bases in between. Germline V lookup: CDR1 KGHSH, CDR2 LQKENI. CDR3 length equals 14 residues. CDR3 in amino acids: CASSPGGGVYEQYF. The CDR3 DNA reads as TGTGCCAGCTCACCTGGGGGAGGAGTCTACGAGCAGTACTTC. The whole variable domain, remainder taken from reference TRBV18 and TRBJ2-7, is NAGVMQNPRHLVRRRGQEARLRCSPMKGHSHVYWYRQLPEEGLKFMVYLQKENIIDESGMPKERFSAEFPKEGPSILRIQQVVRGDSAAYFCASSPGGGVYEQYFGPGTRLTVT.

This clone was recorded only once. The rearrangement links TRBV2 to TRBJ2-1; TRBD2 aligns across 11 bases. CDR3 length: 14 residues. V was pared by 6 bases and J by 8 bases, with 6 bases of the junction left unmatched. Per the germline V gene, CDR1 is SNHLY and CDR2 is FYNNEI. CDR3 nucleotide sequence: TGTGCCAGCAGGACTAGCGGGATATTACATGAGCAGTTCTTC. It yields the protein CASRTSGILHEQFF.

The chain uses TRBV14 and TRBJ2-7, with a possible D match to TRBD1 (5 bases). V lost 3 bases and J 2 bases, leaving 11 bases between the germline ends. CDR1 SGHDN and CDR2 FVKESK come from the germline V gene. The CDR3 has 14 residues. CDR3 sequence (DNA): TGTGCCAGCAGCCAGACAGTGTACCCCTACGAGCAGTACTTC. Amino acids: CASSQTVYPYEQYF.

V usage is TRBV6-6 and J usage is TRBJ1-5; weak D call: TRBD1 (6 bases). The CDR3 is made up of 14 amino acids. The germline V gene encodes CDR1 MNHNY and CDR2 SVGAGI (reference sequence). Between the trimmed V and J ends, which lost 6 bases and 9 bases, there was a span of 18 bases. The CDR3 loop reads CASRPGQSQGPQHF. DNA for the CDR3: TGTGCCAGCAGACCCGGACAGTCCCAGGGGCCCCAGCATTTT.

V usage is TRBV19 and J usage is TRBJ2-3; D possibly corresponds to TRBD2 (7 bases). This CDR3 region has 15 residues. Germline CDR1 and CDR2: LNHDA and SQIVND (reference sequence). V lost 6 bases and J lost 4, with 17 bases in between. The CDR3 spells CASRHLPGGADTQYF. DNA for the CDR3: TGTGCCAGTAGACACCTTCCGGGGGGCGCAGATACGCAGTATTTT.

The gene calls are TRBV4-3 and TRBJ2-7; tentative D call: TRBD2 (5 bases). The germline gives CDR1 LGHNA, CDR2 YSLEER. Trimming removed 3 bases at V and 0 bases at J, with 9 bases between. There are 14 residues in the CDR3. CDR3 protein: CASSQLGSSYEQYF. The DNA of the CDR3 is TGCGCCAGCAGCCAGTTGGGGAGCTCCTACGAGCAGTACTTC.

The chain uses TRBV5-5 and TRBJ1-2; D is unclear. This CDR3 is built from 14 residues. Germline CDR1 is SGHKS and CDR2 is YYEKEE (reference sequence). Between the trimmed V and J ends, which lost 1 base and 2 bases, there was a span of 9 bases. In DNA, the CDR3 is TGTGCCAGCAGCTTGCTTGACGGGAACTATGGCTACACCTTC. Translated: CASSLLDGNYGYTF.

The rearrangement uses TRBV7-8 and TRBJ2-7, with 7 bases fitting TRBD1. V gave up 4 bases and J gave up 5 bases; unmatched junction bases: 8. Per germline, CDR1 SGHVS and CDR2 FQNEAQ. This CDR3 is built from 14 residues. CDR3 loop: CASSSPGGRDEQYF. The CDR3, as DNA: TGTGCCAGCAGCTCCCCAGGGGGTCGGGACGAGCAGTACTTC.

This clone was seen a handful of times. V is TRBV5-1 and J is TRBJ1-2; D is unresolved. V gave up 0 bases and J gave up 2 bases, with 14 bases separating them. CDR1 is SGHRS and CDR2 is YFSETQ in the germline V gene. The CDR3 covers 16 residues. CDR3 region: CASSLVAGHVNYGYTF. The CDR3 DNA reads as TGCGCCAGCAGCTTGGTGGCAGGTCATGTCAACTATGGCTACACCTTC.

The genes are TRBV28 and TRBJ2-7; D may be TRBD2 (5 bases). Trimming left V 8 bases short and J 5 bases short, with 10 bases between. CDR1 and CDR2 (germline): MDHEN, SYDVKM. The CDR3 extends over 11 amino acids. The CDR3, as DNA: TGTGCCAGCTCCGGGAAGAACGAGCAGTACTTC. It encodes CASSGKNEQYF.

This clone was picked up a small number of times. The chain uses TRBV28 and TRBJ1-5; D is unresolved. Germline CDR1 reads MDHEN; CDR2 reads SYDVKM. The V end was cut by 3 bases, the J end by 1 base, with 10 bases between. The CDR3 length is 15 residues. CDR3 protein: CASSFWADSNQPQHF. Written as DNA, the CDR3 is TGTGCCAGCAGTTTTTGGGCCGACAGCAATCAGCCCCAGCATTTT.